This T cell receptor beta chain comes out of a study of T cell changes during pregnancy in multiple sclerosis. This CDR3 contains 14 residues. In germline, CDR1 is SNHLY, CDR2 FYNNEI. Trimming stripped 1 base from V and 4 bases from J, with 10 bases between. Here immunoSEQ multiplex PCR was the method, and the copy in TCRdb shows in-frame clones only, minus some. The sample records about 35,000 clones, 93% being singletons. This specimen consisted of CD4+ T cells from peripheral blood mononuclear cells, obtained in the first trimester of pregnancy. This chain joins TRBV2 and TRBJ1-1; tentatively, D is TRBD1 (5 bases). The receptor's source is a female donor with multiple sclerosis, enrolled in a pregnancy study. CDR3 sequence: CASSEVTTGTEAFF. The CDR3 nucleotides read TGTGCCAGCAGTGAAGTTACTACAGGCACTGAAGCTTTCTTT.